This TCR beta chain was retrieved from a study of OX40 agonist ivuxolimab in advanced cancers. Points from the study as a whole: Low normalized T-cell clonal expansion was additionally recorded for some nonresponders.

With regard to this clone: Its antigen remains unidentified.

TCRdb's copy holds only in-frame clones and misses some; the assay was immunoSEQ multiplex PCR. The data hold tens of thousands of clones, with 84% observed a single time. Germline CDR1 reads MDHEN; CDR2 reads SYDVKM. V was pared by 3 bases and J by 2 bases, with 2 bases between. This CDR3 spans 12 amino acids. On cycle 4 day 1 and cycle 7 day 1, as well as at baseline, blood was sampled. Material: CD4+ or CD8+ T cells sorted from blood, obtained in a trial of the OX40 agonist ivuxolimab. This TCR was recovered from an adult with an advanced solid tumor such as melanoma, head and neck, liver or kidney cancer. The V and J genes are TRBV28 and TRBJ1-3; unclear D gene. The CDR3, as DNA: TGTGCCAGCAGTTTCACTGGAAACACCATATATTTT. Translating gives CASSFTGNTIYF.